These T cell receptor beta chains were read from a single sample in a study of memory CD4+ T cells and cytomegalovirus serostatus. Sequencing used immunoSEQ multiplex PCR; TCRdb keeps in-frame clones, though not all of them. The data contain 35,000 to 45,000 clones, roughly 78% of them singletons. Specimen: memory CD4+ T cells from blood. The receptor set was obtained from an adult in good health and CMV-seropositive. Both conserved end residues are part of each CDR3. The D gene is left open where the match is weak. For some rows the clone size is stated as once, few or many, or as a class when expanded; others skip it.

V	D	length	size	J	DNA	CDR3
TRBV2	NA	15	NA	TRBJ2-3	TGTGCCAGCAGGGGTGGAACAGGGATGGCAGATACGCAGTATTTT	CASRGGTGMADTQYF
TRBV28	TRBD2	14	NA	TRBJ2-3	TGTGCCAGCTGGCGGGGCGGGAGTGTTGATACGCAGTATTTT	CASWRGGSVDTQYF
TRBV5-1	TRBD1	15	NA	TRBJ2-2	TGCGCCAGCAGCCTGGGACAGGGGGCGTCCGGGGAGCTGTTTTTT	CASSLGQGASGELFF
TRBV6-5	TRBD1	15	few	TRBJ2-4	TGTGCCAGCAGAAGGACAGGGGGCGGCTCAGACATTCAGTACTTC	CASRRTGGGSDIQYF
TRBV2	NA	12	NA	TRBJ2-7	TGTGCCAGCAAGAGTAGCGGCTACGAGCAGTACTTC	CASKSSGYEQYF
TRBV7-2	NA	14	NA	TRBJ2-1	TGTGCCAGCAACCTGAACCGCCGTTACAATGAGCAGTTCTTC	CASNLNRRYNEQFF
TRBV2	NA	14	few	TRBJ2-6	TGTGCCAGCAGTAGAGAGGCTGGGGCCAACGTCCTGACTTTC	CASSREAGANVLTF
TRBV5-4	NA	16	NA	TRBJ2-5	TGTGCCAGCAGCTTGGGGGGCAGGGGGGAACAAGAGACCCAGTACTTC	CASSLGGRGEQETQYF
TRBV5-4	TRBD2	15	NA	TRBJ2-7	TGTGCCAGCAGCTTGGGCCTGACTAGCATATACGAGCAGTACTTC	CASSLGLTSIYEQYF
TRBV9	NA	13	NA	TRBJ2-2	TGTGCCAGCAGCGCGACAGTTACCGGGGAGCTGTTTTTT	CASSATVTGELFF
TRBV7-2	NA	14	NA	TRBJ1-4	TGTGCCAGCAGCTTAAGAGCCCGAGATGGAAAACTGTTTTTT	CASSLRARDGKLFF
TRBV2	NA	14	NA	TRBJ2-2	TGTGCCAGCAGTCAGGAAGTGAACACCGGGGAGCTGTTTTTT	CASSQEVNTGELFF
TRBV9	NA	14	NA	TRBJ2-7	TGTGCCAGCAGCGATTCTAGCTCCTTCTACGAGCAGTACTTC	CASSDSSSFYEQYF
TRBV2	NA	17	NA	TRBJ1-3	TGTGCCAGCAGTGAAGCCCCGGGGGCTAGTTCCGGAAACACCATATATTTT	CASSEAPGASSGNTIYF
TRBV7-2	NA	15	NA	TRBJ1-6	TGTGCCAGCAGCCCCGGCTCTTCGGATAATTCACCCCTCCACTTT	CASSPGSSDNSPLHF
TRBV7-2	NA	14	NA	TRBJ2-3	TGTGCCAGCAGCCCCGGACGGAGCACAGATACGCAGTATTTT	CASSPGRSTDTQYF
TRBV7-2	TRBD1	13	few	TRBJ1-2	TGTGCCAGCAGCTTAACGACAGGGTATGGCTACACCTTC	CASSLTTGYGYTF
TRBV5-1	NA	15	NA	TRBJ2-7	TGCGCCAGCAGCTCCGGGGTGGTAAGCTCCTACGAGCAGTACTTC	CASSSGVVSSYEQYF
TRBV7-6	TRBD1	13	NA	TRBJ1-2	TGTGCCAGCAGCCCACAGGGGAACTATGGCTACACCTTC	CASSPQGNYGYTF
TRBV6-5	NA	15	NA	TRBJ2-7	TGTGCCAGCAGTTACTCGATGGCAGGCTCCTACGAGCAGTACTTC	CASSYSMAGSYEQYF
TRBV5-6	TRBD1	14	NA	TRBJ2-7	TGTGCCAGCATTGAGAAGGGACAGGGGGACGAGCAGTACTTC	CASIEKGQGDEQYF
TRBV21-1	NA	18	NA	TRBJ1-5	TGTGCCAGCAGCAGGGGACCGCGACTTAGCCCTAGCAATCAGCCCCAGCATTTT	CASSRGPRLSPSNQPQHF
TRBV18	NA	15	NA	TRBJ2-1	TGTGCCAGCTCGGCCCCGGGGAGTCGGGACAATGAGCAGTTCTTC	CASSAPGSRDNEQFF
TRBV15	TRBD2	15	few	TRBJ2-1	TGTGCCACCAGCTTTATAGCGCGGGGGGCGAATGAGCAGTTCTTC	CATSFIARGANEQFF
TRBV14	TRBD2	14	few	TRBJ2-2	TGTGCCAGCAGCCTGGGACTAGCGACCGGGGAGCTGTTTTTT	CASSLGLATGELFF
TRBV13	TRBD1	16	NA	TRBJ1-1	TGTGCCAGCAGCCGGGGGCGAGGACAGGGGCACACTGAAGCTTTCTTT	CASSRGRGQGHTEAFF
TRBV2	NA	15	NA	TRBJ2-5	TGTGCCAGCAGTGTAGGCGGTCTCCAGGGAGAGACCCAGTACTTC	CASSVGGLQGETQYF
TRBV7-2	NA	15	NA	TRBJ1-1	TGTGCCAGCAGCTCAGGCCGGTCCATGAACACTGAAGCTTTCTTT	CASSSGRSMNTEAFF